These 2 T cell receptor beta chains share one sample of origin, sequenced in a study of blood T cell repertoires in COVID-19. Repertoires were generated with immunoSEQ multiplex PCR, while TCRdb's copy carries only in-frame clones and drops some. The sample carries 150,000 to 200,000 clones, approximately 81% recorded once. The sequenced sample consisted of peripheral blood. These receptors originate from a woman in her fifties or sixties with COVID-19, enrolled during active disease.

The chain employs TRBV10-1 and TRBJ1-1, with D perhaps matching TRBD1 (6 bases). The CDR3 is 13 amino acids. The V gene lost 3 bases and the J gene lost 7 bases, with 12 bases spanning the gap. Germline CDR1 and CDR2: WNHNN and SYGVQD (reference sequence). The CDR3 sequence: CASSEQGSGEAFF. Written as DNA, the CDR3 is TGCGCCAGCAGTGAACAGGGTTCGGGTGAAGCTTTCTTT.

V usage is TRBV30 and J usage is TRBJ1-5, with 7 bases lining up with TRBD1. Germline values: CDR1 GTSNPN, CDR2 SVGIG (reference sequence). CDR3 length: 14 residues. V lost 3 bases, J lost 1 base, and 3 bases stayed unmatched. The CDR3 reads CAWRPTGSNQPQHF. The CDR3 DNA is TGTGCCTGGAGGCCGACAGGGAGCAATCAGCCCCAGCATTTT.